This T cell receptor (beta chain) was identified during a study of T cells after yellow fever vaccination. Broader study findings: A large majority of primary-vaccination clones showed up again after the booster (roughly 96% CD4, roughly 88% CD8).

This clonotype was seen ten or more times. Its antigen remains unidentified. Generation of TCR cDNA used 5'RACE template switching (which added a universal primer site and UMIs). Each CDR3 protein is one row after TCRdb ran MiXCR on the 5' RACE reads. The top ten clones hold 15% of a sample with about 360,000 distinct CDR3 sequences, 6% to 8% of them seen once. Per germline, CDR1 SGHRS and CDR2 YFSETQ. The CDR3 loop spans 14 amino acids. V lost 0 bases and J 0 bases, leaving 6 bases between the germline ends. Here the sequenced sample was PBMCs, taken 5 days after the yellow fever booster vaccination. The chain employs TRBV5-1 and TRBJ1-1; the D is unclear. This TCR was recovered from a man under 40 who received the YFV17D yellow fever vaccine. The CDR3 spells CASSLDRMNTEAFF. In nucleotides, the CDR3 is TGCGCCAGCAGCTTGGACAGAATGAACACTGAAGCTTTCTTT.